This T cell receptor beta chain comes out of a study of blood T cell repertoires in COVID-19. Study-level information: Samples taken during acute and convalescent COVID-19 were collected in the United States, Italy and Spain. PBMCs, B-cell-depleted T cells, or T cells provided the cDNA or gDNA that made up the material.

V lost 4 bases to trimming and J lost 4 bases, with 10 bases between them. Germline V gene data show CDR1 as MNHEY and CDR2 as SMNVEV (reference sequence). This CDR3 is built from 13 residues. Seattle's enrolled individuals joined amid active infection and were then monitored longitudinally. Methods used by the authors: By means of reference gene primer amplification, nucleated cell counts were estimated. The data were produced by immunoSEQ multiplex PCR, yet TCRdb's version contains in-frame clones alone and is incomplete. That table is the source of V, J and clone size, and D and trimming were worked out from the DNA. The profile shows roughly 150,000 clones, just under 85% of them singletons.

This receptor was identified in a woman aged 80 or over with COVID-19, enrolled during active disease. The chain carries TRBV27 and TRBJ1-2; D possibly corresponds to TRBD1 (6 bases). Sequenced material: peripheral blood. CDR3 in DNA: TGTGCCAGCAGTTCCAGGGGTGGCTATGGCTACACCTTC. It is translated as CASSSRGGYGYTF.